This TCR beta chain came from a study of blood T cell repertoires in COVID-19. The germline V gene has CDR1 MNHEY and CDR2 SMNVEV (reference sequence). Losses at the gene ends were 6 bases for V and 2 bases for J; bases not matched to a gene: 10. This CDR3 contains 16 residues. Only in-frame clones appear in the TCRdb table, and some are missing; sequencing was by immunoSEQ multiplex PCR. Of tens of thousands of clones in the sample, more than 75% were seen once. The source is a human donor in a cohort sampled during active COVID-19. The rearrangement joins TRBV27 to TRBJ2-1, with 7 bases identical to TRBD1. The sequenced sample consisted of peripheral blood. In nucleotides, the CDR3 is TGTGCCAGCAGCTATTCCGGGACAGCGGCCTACAATGAGCAGTTCTTC. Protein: CASSYSGTAAYNEQFF.